The clone carrying this TCR beta chain occurred many times. Its antigen remains unknown. This record comes from a study of CD8 T cells in ankylosing spondylitis. Study-wide points: Relatively scarce in peripheral blood, disease-linked clones were CD8+. Ankylosing spondylitis blood appeared to be characterized by a TCR beta motif of 7 to 9 highly homologous variants. Reportedly, disease-linked clones are significantly enriched in ankylosing spondylitis patients' matched synovial fluid.

TCRdb called the 5' RACE reads again in MiXCR, with one record for every CDR3 protein. The sample has some 130,000 distinct CDR3 sequences, 5.5% to 7.5% seen once; the top ten hold 12%. Deletions cut 3 bases from V and 5 bases from J, with 19 bases between. Germline V gene sequence: CDR1 DFQATT, CDR2 SNEGSKA (reference sequence). The CDR3 runs to 16 residues. V is TRBV20-1 and J is TRBJ1-4, with D possibly being TRBD1 (5 bases). The material sequenced was blood, either unsorted or a sorted T cell fraction (not recorded which). The receptor was derived from a female donor with ankylosing spondylitis or in good health (not recorded which). The CDR3 DNA is TGCAGTGCTAGGGGGGTTGTAGGCAACGTGAATGAAAAACTGTTTTTT. Its protein is CSARGVVGNVNEKLFF.